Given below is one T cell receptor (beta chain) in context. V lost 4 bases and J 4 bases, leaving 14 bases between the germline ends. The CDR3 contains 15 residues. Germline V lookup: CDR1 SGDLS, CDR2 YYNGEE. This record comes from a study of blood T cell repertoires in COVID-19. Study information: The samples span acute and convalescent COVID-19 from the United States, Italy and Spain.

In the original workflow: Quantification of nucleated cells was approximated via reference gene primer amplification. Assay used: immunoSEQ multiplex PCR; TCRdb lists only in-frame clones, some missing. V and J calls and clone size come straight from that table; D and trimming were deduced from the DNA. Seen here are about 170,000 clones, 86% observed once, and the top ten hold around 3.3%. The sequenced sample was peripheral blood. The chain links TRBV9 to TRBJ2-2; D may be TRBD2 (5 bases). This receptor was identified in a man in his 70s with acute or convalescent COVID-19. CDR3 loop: CASSLSAGGTGELFF. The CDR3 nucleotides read TGTGCCAGCAGCCTTAGCGCTGGTGGCACCGGGGAGCTGTTTTTT.